This TCR beta chain was recovered during a study of OX40 agonist ivuxolimab in advanced cancers. Regarding the complete study: The costimulatory receptor OX40 (CD134) was targeted by ivuxolimab, a fully human IgG2 agonistic monoclonal antibody. Partial responses occurred in three dose-escalation patients: two with cutaneous melanoma and one with hepatocellular carcinoma. Intravenous ivuxolimab was administered to patients every 2 weeks at six dose levels: 0.01, 0.1, 0.3, 1.5, 3 and 10 mg/kg. Of the approximately 54 patients in dose escalation, about 20 had hepatocellular carcinoma, some 15 had melanoma, 9 had renal cell carcinoma and 9 had head and neck cancer. Patients were allowed to have had prior anti-PD-1, anti-PD-L1 or anti-CTLA-4 therapy, and less than 45% of the dose-escalation patients had previously received checkpoint inhibitors. A male proportion of around 81% and a mean age of roughly 58 years, ranging from 23 to 79, were recorded for the dose-escalation cohort. Peripheral TCRbeta sequencing was intended to test whether TCR sequence diversity was altered and clonal T-cell expansion was caused by ivuxolimab. The monotherapy dose-escalation portion (N ≈ 56 patients) of the phase I ivuxolimab trial is reported in the paper. On the study overall, not on this receptor specifically: On average, CD8+ T cells showed more expanded clones than CD4+ T cells after ivuxolimab. In the 0.1-3.0 mg/kg groups, partial responders were among the patients with the lowest normalized peripheral clonal expansion, particularly in CD8+ T cells. Low levels of normalized T-cell clonal expansion were also shown by some nonresponding patients. Antigen specificity was not determined for the clonally expanded peripheral T cells. At doses from 0.1 to 3.0 mg/kg, clonal expansion was seen in both CD4+ and CD8+ blood T cells between baseline and week 6.

Patients with autoimmune disease history or receiving systemic immunosuppression were excluded from the trial. Peripheral blood for TCR sequencing was collected from all dose cohorts at baseline, on cycle 4 day 1, and on cycle 7 day 1. Samples were obtained from an open-label, multicenter, first-in-human phase I dose-escalation trial of ivuxolimab. Adults with locally advanced or metastatic melanoma, renal cell carcinoma, hepatocellular carcinoma or head and neck squamous cell carcinoma were enrolled in the trial. Before TCR sequencing, CD4+ T cells and CD8+ T cells from peripheral blood were sorted into separate populations. Trimming accounts for 3 bases at V and 5 bases at J, while the number of junction bases matched to no gene is 3. Via the germline V gene, CDR1 is KGHSH and CDR2 LQKENI. The CDR3 runs 15 amino acids, cysteine and phenylalanine included. Just the 45-base CDR3 DNA is kept, in frame starting at base 1.

Genomic DNA was extracted from sorted cells for sequencing of the TCRbeta CDR3 region. The immunoSEQ Assay was used for sequencing of TCRbeta CDR3 regions. TCRdb limited this immuneACCESS table to in-frame rearrangements with V and J called. A share of clones is missing; checked studies link under half to unresolved V genes, and the rest is unexplained. This sample is represented by some 48,000 clones; 75% to 85% of them were singletons. The ten largest clones represent approximately 2.1% of the sample. Worth noting for this clone: This receptor's antigen is unknown. No base qualities exist here, and no much larger clone lies one base off it.

The rearrangement joined TRBV18 to TRBJ1-6; 8 bases in the middle match TRBD1. The TCR was taken from an adult with an advanced solid tumor such as melanoma, head and neck, liver or kidney cancer. The sequenced sample was CD4+ or CD8+ T cells sorted from blood, obtained in a trial of the OX40 agonist ivuxolimab. The bases are TGTGCCAGCTCACCCGGGACAGGAGATAATTCACCCCTCCACTTT. It translates to CASSPGTGDNSPLHF.